These T cell receptor beta chains were read from a single sample in a study of blood T cell repertoires in COVID-19. The table came from immunoSEQ multiplex PCR; TCRdb's copy has only in-frame clones and leaves some out. Of 430,000 or so clones listed, about 88% were seen once; the top ten hold 1.4% to 1.5%. Sequencing used PBMCs or T cells enriched from blood (not recorded which). The source is a woman younger than 30 who had been exposed to COVID-19. CDR3s include the opening cysteine and the closing phenylalanine or tryptophan. A D gene is named only where the DNA matches it firmly. Part of the rows lack a size; the others show once, few, many or a class for expanded clones.

clone_size	v_call	d_call	j_call	cdr3_aa	cdr3_nt
NA	TRBV9	NA	TRBJ1-2	CASSVDAAPYGYTF	TGTGCCAGCAGCGTAGATGCAGCGCCCTATGGCTACACCTTC
NA	TRBV3-1/TRBV3-2	TRBD2	TRBJ2-1	CASSPYRGGTSGRITDEQFF	TGTGCCAGCAGCCCATACAGGGGTGGGACTAGCGGGAGGATAACTGATGAGCAGTTCTTC
NA	TRBV14	NA	TRBJ2-2	CASSQLTLANTGELFF	TGTGCCAGCAGCCAATTGACACTCGCGAACACCGGGGAGCTGTTTTTT
NA	TRBV28	TRBD1	TRBJ1-5	CASSLPTGFNQPQHF	TGTGCCAGCAGTTTACCGACAGGGTTTAATCAGCCCCAGCATTTT
once	TRBV12-3/TRBV12-4	NA	TRBJ1-1	CASSTRGNTEAFF	TGTGCCAGCAGCACAAGGGGGAACACTGAAGCTTTCTTT
once	TRBV18	NA	TRBJ2-7	CASSPRGGTYEQYF	TGTGCCAGCTCACCAAGGGGGGGGACCTACGAGCAGTACTTC
NA	TRBV3-1/TRBV3-2	TRBD2	TRBJ2-5	CASSPGLAGAQETQYF	TGTGCCAGCAGCCCGGGACTAGCGGGAGCCCAAGAGACCCAGTACTTC
NA	TRBV12-3/TRBV12-4	NA	TRBJ1-2	CASSSQASGYTF	TGTGCCAGCAGTAGTCAGGCCAGCGGCTACACCTTC
NA	TRBV2	NA	TRBJ1-1	CASRTQGIGTEAFF	TGTGCCAGCAGGACACAGGGTATTGGCACTGAAGCTTTCTTT
NA	TRBV13	TRBD1	TRBJ2-7	CASSSNRGIGYEQYF	TGTGCCAGCAGCTCGAACAGGGGAATAGGCTACGAGCAGTACTTC
NA	TRBV4-1	TRBD1	TRBJ1-2	CASSHPPPGGSYGYTF	TGCGCCAGCAGCCACCCCCCCCCAGGGGGCAGCTATGGCTACACCTTC
NA	TRBV6-5	TRBD1	TRBJ1-6	CASSRDRVHSPLHF	TGTGCCAGCAGTAGAGACAGGGTGCATTCACCCCTCCACTTT
NA	TRBV9	NA	TRBJ1-4	CASSVALGPYEKLFF	TGTGCCAGCAGCGTAGCCTTGGGGCCCTACGAAAAACTGTTTTTT
NA	TRBV15	NA	TRBJ1-4	CATSTLPGNEKLFF	TGTGCCACCAGCACCCTACCGGGGAATGAAAAACTGTTTTTT
NA	TRBV28	TRBD2	TRBJ2-1	CASSLVRVRGSGNYNEQFF	TGTGCCAGCAGTTTAGTCCGGGTCAGAGGAAGCGGGAACTACAATGAGCAGTTCTTC
NA	TRBV19	NA	TRBJ2-7	CASSETGLSYEQYF	TGTGCCAGTAGTGAAACAGGGTTATCCTACGAGCAGTACTTC